This TCR beta chain was obtained from a study of shared clonotypes between healthy human individuals. Findings and caveats of the study: The study found about 5% of naive CD4 clonotypes shared across several donors.

Method: immunoSEQ multiplex PCR; TCRdb's copy keeps in-frame clones and lacks some. There are over a million clones in the sample; around 97% occur only once, and over 1% lies in the top ten. CDR1 LNHDA and CDR2 SQIVND come from the germline V gene (reference sequence). This CDR3 region has 16 residues. V dropped 5 bases and J dropped 7; count of bases not matched to a gene: 13. Concerning this clone itself: Its antigen is unidentified.

The genes are TRBV19 and TRBJ2-5, with TRBD2 identical over 10 bases. This sequence originates from a man younger than 40 in good health. What was sequenced was naive CD4+ T cells sorted from blood. Subset of the sample: CD45RA+ positively selected. The CDR3 spells CASSPNKKAGGGTQYF. Here the CDR3 DNA reads TGTGCCAGTAGTCCGAACAAGAAAGCGGGAGGGGGGACCCAGTACTTC.